This entry features one T cell receptor beta chain sequence. This sample was taken from a study of blood T cells in healthy people across ages. V gave up 1 base and J gave up 3 bases, with 9 bases separating them. The CDR3 is made up of 14 amino acids. Germline CDR1 is LNHDA and CDR2 is SQIVND (reference sequence). Investigators took about 10 milliliters of peripheral blood from every donor. Samples each had at least 6 micrograms of total RNA extracted. Using a J-beta primer mix together with a sample-barcoded 5' primer, a second PCR was run for 7 to 11 cycles. TCRdb processed the 5' RACE reads anew with MiXCR; each CDR3 protein has one entry. The table has 650,000 to 950,000 distinct CDR3 sequences, more than 40% seen once.

This sequence joins TRBV19 and TRBJ1-1; D is unclear. This clonotype was obtained from a man in his 60s in good health. The specimen was blood. CDR3 loop: CASSIGLGYTEAFF. The DNA for the CDR3 is TGTGCCAGTAGTATAGGTTTAGGGTACACTGAAGCTTTCTTT.